This TCR beta chain was observed in a study of T cells in Graves' hyperthyroidism and ophthalmopathy. This clonotype has ten or more counts. Germline V lookup: CDR1 KGHSH, CDR2 LQKENI. J gave up 5 bases and V 3 bases, and 7 bases lay outside the gene matches. The CDR3 extends over 14 amino acids. Template material for amplifying TCR beta CDR3 regions consisted of RNA transcripts. TCR CDR3 regions were first amplified by RT-PCR with HTBI primers. MiXCR, run by TCRdb on the multiplex PCR reads, gives a single entry per CDR3 protein. This sample carries 490,000 or so distinct CDR3 sequences, about 20% of them seen once, and the ten largest clones take 45% to 50%.

The chain joins TRBV18 to TRBJ2-7, with TRBD1 identical over 7 bases. The clonotype comes from a man aged 40-49 years with Graves' ophthalmopathy. Sequencing was performed on blood. In DNA form, the CDR3 reads TGTGCCAGCTCACCCACGACAGGGTACAACGAGCAGTACTTC. Encoded protein: CASSPTTGYNEQYF.